These 9 T cell receptor beta chains share one sample of origin, sequenced in a study of blood T cell repertoires in COVID-19. Only in-frame clones appear in the TCRdb table, and some are missing; sequencing was by immunoSEQ multiplex PCR. Altogether about 170,000 clones are present, more than 65% being singletons, with the ten largest covering about 10%. Sequences were obtained from peripheral blood. Receptors originate from an elderly woman with active or convalescent COVID-19.

V gene TRBV14 combines with J gene TRBJ2-2; D remains ambiguous. From germline, CDR1 is SGHDN and CDR2 FVKESK. This CDR3 contains 14 residues. The V gene lost 0 bases and the J gene lost 6 bases, with 8 bases spanning the gap. The CDR3 sequence: CASSQDTNSGELFF. Here the CDR3 DNA reads TGTGCCAGCAGCCAAGACACTAACTCCGGGGAGCTGTTTTTT. Together with reference TRBV14 and TRBJ2-2, the CDR3 gives the full variable domain: EAGVTQFPSHSVIEKGQTVTLRCDPISGHDNLYWYRRVMGKEIKFLLHFVKESKQDESGMPNNRFLAERTGGTYSTLKVQPAELEDSGVYFCASSQDTNSGELFFGEGSRLTVL.

This chain links TRBV7-3 with TRBJ2-7; D call uncertain. Germline V CDR1 and CDR2: SGHTA, FQGTGA. Trimming removed 0 bases at V and 9 bases at J, with 9 bases between. This CDR3 spans 12 amino acids. CDR3 protein: CASSLTAGRQYF. In DNA, the CDR3 is TGTGCCAGCAGCTTAACGGCAGGCCGGCAGTACTTC.

The rearrangement uses TRBV21-1 and TRBJ1-6; the table's D gene call, TRBD1, was not cross checked with the DNA. TRBV21-1 is tagged as a pseudogene. The CDR3 spans 22 residues. The CDR3 DNA reads TGTGCCAGCAGCAGAAAAGTCATCCGGGACAGTTTACCGAGCTCCTATAATTCACCCCTCCACTTT. It is translated as CASSRKVIRDSLPSSYNSPLHF.

V usage is TRBV5-5 and J usage is TRBJ1-6; D is uncertain. The CDR3 contains 17 residues. Per germline, CDR1 SGHKS and CDR2 YYEKEE (reference sequence). Trimming removed 0 bases from V and 0 bases from J, with 10 bases in between. CDR3 protein: CASSLVPLSSYNSPLHF. The CDR3 coding sequence is TGTGCCAGCAGCTTGGTTCCGCTGAGCTCCTATAATTCACCCCTCCACTTT.

The J gene is TRBJ2-2, the V gene TRBV18; D is unresolved. Germline CDR1 and CDR2: KGHSH and LQKENI. This CDR3 contains 14 residues. V lost 1 base, J lost 1 base, and 4 bases lay in between. The CDR3 is CASSPRQNTGELFF. CDR3 in DNA: TGTGCCAGCTCACCACGGCAGAACACCGGGGAGCTGTTTTTT.

This chain links TRBV3-1 (or the pseudogene TRBV3-2) with TRBJ2-1, with TRBD1 matching 8 bases. This CDR3 comprises 15 residues. Germline CDR1 is LGHDT and CDR2 is YNNKEL (reference sequence). Germline trimming cut 2 bases from V and 4 bases from J; bases unmatched to any gene: 4. The CDR3 loop reads CASSQWDRQYNEQFF. The CDR3 DNA is TGTGCCAGCAGCCAATGGGACAGGCAATACAATGAGCAGTTCTTC.

This clone showed up just a few times. V is TRBV6-5 and J is TRBJ1-2; 7 nucleotides agree with TRBD1. The germline V gene has CDR1 MNHEY and CDR2 SVGAGI. CDR3 length: 15 amino acids. V was pared by 5 bases and J by 5 bases, with 11 bases of the junction left unmatched. The CDR3 reads CASSLLGTEVYGYTF. Written as DNA, the CDR3 is TGTGCCAGCAGTCTTCTTGGGACAGAGGTTTATGGCTACACCTTC.

This clone occurred a few times. V and J are TRBV12-5 and TRBJ2-2, with a possible D match to TRBD2 (5 bases). The germline V gene has CDR1 LGHNT and CDR2 FRNRAP. Trimming took 1 base from V and 0 from J, leaving 9 bases between them. This CDR3 is built from 16 residues. The CDR3 nucleotides read TGTGCTAGTGGTTTGGCGCCGGGGACGAACACCGGGGAGCTGTTTTTT. This gives the protein CASGLAPGTNTGELFF.

The table lists this clone with a few counts. V and J are TRBV18 and TRBJ1-2, with 10 bases aligning to TRBD1. J lost 6 bases, V lost 0 bases, and 4 bases had no gene match. The V gene's germline CDR1 is KGHSH and CDR2 LQKENI. This CDR3 is built from 15 residues. In DNA, the CDR3 is TGTGCCAGCTCACCACCGGACAGGGGGAGGAATGGCTACACCTTC. Its protein product is CASSPPDRGRNGYTF.